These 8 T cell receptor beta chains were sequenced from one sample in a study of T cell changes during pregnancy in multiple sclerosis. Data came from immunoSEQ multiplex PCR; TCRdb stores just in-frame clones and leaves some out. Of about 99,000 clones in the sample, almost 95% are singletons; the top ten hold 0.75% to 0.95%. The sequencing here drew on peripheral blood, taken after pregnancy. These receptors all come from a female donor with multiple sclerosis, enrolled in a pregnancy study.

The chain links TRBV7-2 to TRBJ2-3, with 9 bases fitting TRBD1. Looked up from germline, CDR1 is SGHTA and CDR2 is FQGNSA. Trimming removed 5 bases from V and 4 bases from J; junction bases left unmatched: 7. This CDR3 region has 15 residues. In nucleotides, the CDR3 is TGTGCCAGCAGCCCAGGGGACAGGGCTGCAGATACGCAGTATTTT. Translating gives CASSPGDRAADTQYF. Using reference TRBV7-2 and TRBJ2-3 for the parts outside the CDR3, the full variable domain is GAGVSQSPSNKVTEKGKDVELRCDPISGHTALYWYRQSLGQGLEFLIYFQGNSAPDKSGLPSDRFSAERTGGSVSTLTIQRTQQEDSAVYLCASSPGDRAADTQYFGPGTRLTVL.

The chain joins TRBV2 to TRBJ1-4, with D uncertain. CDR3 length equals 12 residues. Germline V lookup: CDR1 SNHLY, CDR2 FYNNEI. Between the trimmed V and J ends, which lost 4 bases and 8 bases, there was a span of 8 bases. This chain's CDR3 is CASSGSGEKLFF. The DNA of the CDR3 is TGTGCCAGCAGTGGATCCGGGGAAAAACTGTTTTTT.

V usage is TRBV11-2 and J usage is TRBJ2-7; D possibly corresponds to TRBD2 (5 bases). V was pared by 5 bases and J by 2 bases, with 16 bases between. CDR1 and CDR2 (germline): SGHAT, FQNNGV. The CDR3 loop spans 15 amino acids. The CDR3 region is CASSDPGGPAYEQYF. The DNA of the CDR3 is TGTGCCAGCAGCGACCCGGGCGGGCCCGCCTACGAGCAGTACTTC.

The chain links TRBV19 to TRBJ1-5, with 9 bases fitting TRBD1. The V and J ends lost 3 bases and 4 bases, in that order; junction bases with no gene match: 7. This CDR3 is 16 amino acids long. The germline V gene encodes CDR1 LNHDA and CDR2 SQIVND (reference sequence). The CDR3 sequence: CASSILSGQGNQPQHF. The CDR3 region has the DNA TGTGCCAGTAGTATTTTGTCGGGACAGGGTAATCAGCCCCAGCATTTT.

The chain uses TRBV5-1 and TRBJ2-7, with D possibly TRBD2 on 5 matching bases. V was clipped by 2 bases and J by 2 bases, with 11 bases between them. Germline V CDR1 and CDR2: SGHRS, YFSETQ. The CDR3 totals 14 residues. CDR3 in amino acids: CASSFEGSTYEQYF. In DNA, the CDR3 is TGCGCCAGCAGCTTCGAGGGTTCGACCTACGAGCAGTACTTC. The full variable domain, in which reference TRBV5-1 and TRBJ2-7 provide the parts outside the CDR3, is KAGVTQTPRYLIKTRGQQVTLSCSPISGHRSVSWYQQTPGQGLQFLFEYFSETQRNKGNFPGRFSGRQFSNSRSEMNVSTLELGDSALYLCASSFEGSTYEQYFGPGTRLTVT.

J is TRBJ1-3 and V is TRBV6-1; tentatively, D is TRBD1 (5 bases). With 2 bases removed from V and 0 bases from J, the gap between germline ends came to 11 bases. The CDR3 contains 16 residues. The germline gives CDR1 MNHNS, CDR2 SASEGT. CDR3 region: CASSERTRASGNTIYF. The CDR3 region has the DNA TGTGCCAGCAGTGAAAGGACAAGGGCCTCTGGAAACACCATATATTTT.

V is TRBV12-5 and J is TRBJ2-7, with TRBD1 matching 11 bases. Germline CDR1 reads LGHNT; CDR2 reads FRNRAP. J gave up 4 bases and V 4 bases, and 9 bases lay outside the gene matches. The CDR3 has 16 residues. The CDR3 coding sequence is TGTGCTAGTGGTTCACACGGACAGGGGGCGCCTTACGAGCAGTACTTC. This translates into CASGSHGQGAPYEQYF.

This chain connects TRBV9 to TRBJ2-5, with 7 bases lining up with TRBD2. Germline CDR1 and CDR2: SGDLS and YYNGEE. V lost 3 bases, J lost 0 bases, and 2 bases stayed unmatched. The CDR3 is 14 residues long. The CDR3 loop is CASSAGLHQETQYF. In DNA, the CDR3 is TGTGCCAGCAGCGCGGGACTACACCAAGAGACCCAGTACTTC.